The rows below give T cell receptor beta chains drawn from one sample of a study of cytomegalovirus exposure and HLA in healthy donors. The assay was immunoSEQ multiplex PCR, and TCRdb's table has in-frame clones only and misses some. This table holds about 140,000 clones, approximately 80% found once. The source material was PBMCs. The receptor set was obtained from a male donor in good health and CMV-seronegative. Both conserved end residues are part of each CDR3. A D gene is named only where the DNA matches it firmly. Rows may omit the clone size; those that give it use once, few, many or a size class.

>TRBJ2-3|.|TRBV4-3|.|17
CASSQGGRPYSTDTQYF
TGCGCCAGCAGCCAAGGGGGCAGGCCCTACAGCACAGATACGCAGTATTTT
>TRBJ2-6|.|TRBV7-6|.|18
CASSLVGRVRSGANVLTF
TGTGCCAGCAGCTTAGTTGGCAGGGTACGGTCTGGGGCCAACGTCCTGACTTTC
>TRBJ1-3|.|TRBV7-9|.|16
CASSLAGRSSGNTIYF
TGTGCCAGCAGCTTAGCGGGCCGAAGCTCTGGAAACACCATATATTTT
>TRBJ1-6|.|TRBV4-3|.|17
CASSPGGWGSYNSPLHF
TGCGCCAGCAGCCCCGGGGGATGGGGGTCCTATAATTCACCCCTCCACTTT
>TRBJ2-6|TRBD2|TRBV2|.|16
CAIGLAGFSGANGLTF
TGTGCCATTGGACTAGCGGGTTTCTCTGGGGCCAACGGCCTGACTTTC
>TRBJ2-7|TRBD1|TRBV2|.|14
CASSGQGFPYEQYF
TGTGCCAGCAGCGGACAGGGTTTTCCCTACGAGCAGTACTTC
>TRBJ1-2|.|TRBV11-2|.|13
CASSLQQYYGYTF
TGTGCCAGCAGCTTACAACAGTACTATGGCTACACCTTC
>TRBJ1-2|.|TRBV7-9|.|12
CASRGEGSGYTF
TGTGCCAGCAGGGGAGAGGGAAGTGGCTACACCTTC
>TRBJ2-7|TRBD1|TRBV28|.|15
CASSLGQGTVHEQYF
TGTGCCAGCAGTCTAGGACAGGGGACGGTTCACGAGCAGTACTTC
>TRBJ2-2|TRBD2|TRBV10-3|once|17
CAIRNGGWEGSTGELFF
TGTGCCATCAGGAATGGTGGGTGGGAGGGGAGCACCGGGGAGCTGTTTTTT
>TRBJ2-7|TRBD2|TRBV29-1|.|15
CSVEERLAGASEQYF
TGCAGCGTTGAAGAGCGTCTAGCGGGAGCCAGTGAGCAGTACTTC
>TRBJ1-2|.|TRBV6-5|.|15
CASSQRTEFNYGYTF
TGTGCCAGCAGTCAACGGACAGAGTTTAACTATGGCTACACCTTC
>TRBJ2-7|.|TRBV5-1|.|15
CASSPTPRGYYEQYF
TGCGCCAGCAGCCCAACGCCCCGGGGTTACTACGAGCAGTACTTC
>TRBJ2-2|TRBD2|TRBV18|.|17
CASSPSSGSPGTGELFF
TGTGCCAGCTCACCATCTAGCGGAAGCCCAGGCACCGGGGAGCTGTTTTTT
>TRBJ1-3|.|TRBV14|.|16
CASSGGPTRSGNTIYF
TGTGCCAGCAGCGGTGGCCCTACTAGGTCTGGAAACACCATATATTTT
>TRBJ2-5|.|TRBV20-1|.|10
CSANKETQYF
TGCAGTGCCAACAAAGAGACCCAGTACTTC
>TRBJ1-5|.|TRBV7-2|.|16
CASSLAPTGSGQPQHF
TGTGCCAGCAGCTTAGCCCCCACAGGCTCCGGTCAGCCCCAGCATTTT
>TRBJ1-2|TRBD1|TRBV11-2|.|13
CASSSQGAYGYTF
TGTGCCAGCAGCTCACAGGGGGCCTATGGCTACACCTTC
>TRBJ2-7|.|TRBV27|.|14
CASSSPWSSYEQYF
TGTGCCAGCAGTTCCCCCTGGAGCTCCTACGAGCAGTACTTC
>TRBJ2-1|TRBD2|TRBV7-2|.|14
CASSLVAGVFEQFF
TGTGCCAGCAGCTTAGTAGCGGGGGTTTTTGAGCAGTTCTTC
>TRBJ2-6|.|TRBV7-9|.|15
CASSFPGSGANVLTF
TGTGCCAGCAGCTTCCCCGGCTCTGGGGCCAACGTCCTGACTTTC
>TRBJ2-2|TRBD2|TRBV29-1|.|16
CSVEDSGGPSGGELFF
TGCAGCGTTGAAGATTCGGGAGGGCCCTCGGGCGGGGAGCTGTTTTTT
>TRBJ2-2|.|TRBV6-5|once|16
CASSLIYRLITGELFF
TGTGCCAGCAGTTTAATATACAGGTTAATCACCGGGGAGCTGTTTTTT
>TRBJ2-2|TRBD2|TRBV4-1|few|18
CASSQASLAETNTGELFF
TGCGCCAGCAGCCAAGCCTCACTAGCGGAGACGAACACCGGGGAGCTGTTTTTT
>TRBJ1-6|TRBD1|TRBV27|.|14
CASKTGQENSPLHF
TGTGCCAGCAAGACGGGACAGGAAAATTCACCCCTCCACTTT
>TRBJ1-6|TRBD1|TRBV2|.|13
CASSERQGAPLHF
TGTGCCAGCAGTGAAAGACAGGGGGCACCCCTCCACTTT
>TRBJ2-7|.|TRBV4-3|.|15
CASSREWTPAYEQYF
TGCGCCAGCAGCCGGGAGTGGACGCCCGCCTACGAGCAGTACTTC
>TRBJ2-3|TRBD2|TRBV9|.|16
CASSRLAGDRTDTQYF
TGTGCCAGCAGCCGGCTAGCGGGGGACCGCACAGATACGCAGTATTTT
>TRBJ2-2|TRBD2|TRBV29-1|.|15
CSATSGRANTGELFF
TGCAGCGCGACTAGCGGGAGAGCGAACACCGGGGAGCTGTTTTTT
>TRBJ1-1|.|TRBV7-9|.|16
CASSPLGGKMNTEAFF
TGTGCCAGCAGCCCCCTGGGGGGGAAAATGAACACTGAAGCTTTCTTT
>TRBJ1-1|TRBD1|TRBV25-1|.|18
CASSANPGQGDGNTEAFF
TGTGCCAGCAGTGCGAACCCGGGACAGGGGGATGGGAACACTGAAGCTTTCTTT